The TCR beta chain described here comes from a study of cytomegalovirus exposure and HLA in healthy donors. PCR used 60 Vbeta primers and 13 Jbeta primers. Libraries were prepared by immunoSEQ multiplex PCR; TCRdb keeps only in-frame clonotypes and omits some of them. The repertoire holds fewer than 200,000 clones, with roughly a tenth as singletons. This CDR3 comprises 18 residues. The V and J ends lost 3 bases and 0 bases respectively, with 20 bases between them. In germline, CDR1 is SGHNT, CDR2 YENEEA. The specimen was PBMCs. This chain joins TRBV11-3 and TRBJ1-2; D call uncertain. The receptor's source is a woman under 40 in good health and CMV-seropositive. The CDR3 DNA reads TGTGCCAGCAGCTTGGTTTGTCGGGGAATGGAACCTAACTATGGCTACACCTTC. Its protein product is CASSLVCRGMEPNYGYTF.